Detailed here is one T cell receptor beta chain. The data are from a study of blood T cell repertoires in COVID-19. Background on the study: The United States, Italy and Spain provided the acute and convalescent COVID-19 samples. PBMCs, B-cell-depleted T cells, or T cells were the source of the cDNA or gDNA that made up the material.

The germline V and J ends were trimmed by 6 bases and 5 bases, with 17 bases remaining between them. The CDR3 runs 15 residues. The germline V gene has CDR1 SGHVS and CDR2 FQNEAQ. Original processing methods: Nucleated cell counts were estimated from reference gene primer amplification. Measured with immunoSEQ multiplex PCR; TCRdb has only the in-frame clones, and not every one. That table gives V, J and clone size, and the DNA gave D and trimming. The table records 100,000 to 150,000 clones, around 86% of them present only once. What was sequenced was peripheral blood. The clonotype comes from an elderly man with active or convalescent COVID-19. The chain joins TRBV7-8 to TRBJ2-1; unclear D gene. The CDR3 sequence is CASRSLVSSHNEQFF. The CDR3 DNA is TGTGCCAGCAGATCTCTAGTATCTTCCCACAATGAGCAGTTCTTC.